The sequence of this TCR beta chain was determined in a study of cytomegalovirus exposure and HLA in healthy donors. The trim removed 4 bases at V and 8 bases at J, leaving 6 bases unmatched. This CDR3 has 14 amino acids. CDR1 and CDR2 (germline): SGHTS, YDEGEE. Libraries were prepared by immunoSEQ multiplex PCR; TCRdb keeps only in-frame clonotypes and omits some of them. Found here are roughly 150,000 clones, roughly 95% of them singletons; the top ten hold around 0.9%. The V and J genes are TRBV5-8 and TRBJ1-6; TRBD1 aligns across 7 bases. Sequenced input: PBMCs. This receptor was obtained from a woman in her late teens or twenties in good health and CMV-seronegative. CDR3 DNA sequence: TGTGCCAGCAGCAAAGGGACAGTTTATTCACCCCTCCACTTT. Encoded protein: CASSKGTVYSPLHF.